Below, 13 T cell receptor beta chains from the same sample are listed, as sequenced in a study of T cells in Graves' hyperthyroidism and ophthalmopathy. TCR beta CDR3 region amplification was performed from RNA transcripts. The HTBI set primed first-round TCR CDR3 RT-PCR. TCRdb reanalysed the multiplex PCR reads using MiXCR and keeps one entry per CDR3 protein. Found here are hundreds of thousands of distinct CDR3 sequences, roughly 20% of them singletons; the top ten hold over 30%. The sequencing input was blood. The origin of the receptors is a man younger than 45 with Graves' ophthalmopathy.

This sequence joins TRBV5-1 and TRBJ2-5; unclear D gene. Germline CDR1 SGHRS, CDR2 YFSETQ. Trimming shortened V by 4 bases and J by 5 bases, and 12 bases separated the two germline ends. This CDR3 has 13 amino acids. The CDR3 sequence: CASSRVIGETQYF. The CDR3 DNA sequence: TGCGCCAGCAGCCGAGTAATTGGGGAGACCCAGTACTTC.

CDR3 in DNA: TGCAGTGCGGACTTCCGAGGGGAGGCGGGAGAGACCCAGTACTTC. This sequence encodes CSADFRGEAGETQYF. The chain combines TRBV20-1 with TRBJ2-5; tentatively, D is TRBD2 (6 bases). The CDR3 runs 15 residues. Per germline, CDR1 DFQATT and CDR2 SNEGSKA (reference sequence). V lost 6 bases, J lost 4 bases, and 21 bases lay in between.

The table lists this clonotype with many counts. CDR3 bases: TGCGCCAGCAGCTTGGGGTCGCGGGACGGAACCTACGAGCAGTACTTC. This encodes CASSLGSRDGTYEQYF. The chain joins TRBV5-1 to TRBJ2-7; D possibly corresponds to TRBD2 (6 bases). CDR1 is SGHRS, CDR2 YFSETQ, per germline. The CDR3 is 16 amino acids. Trimming left V 0 bases short and J 2 bases short, with 15 bases between.

The chain uses TRBV6-1 and TRBJ1-4; no clear D. V lost 4 bases to trimming and J lost 0 bases, with 9 bases between them. From germline, CDR1 is MNHNS and CDR2 SASEGT. The CDR3 is 15 amino acids. The CDR3 region has the DNA TGTGCCAGCAGTGCCGGCCAGGCAACTAATGAAAAACTGTTTTTT. It is translated as CASSAGQATNEKLFF.

This clonotype has a count of ten or more. The rearrangement links TRBV3-1 to TRBJ1-5, with TRBD1 as a possible D gene (6 bases). This CDR3 has 15 amino acids. The germline V and J ends were trimmed by 3 bases and 11 bases, with 20 bases remaining between them. CDR1 is LGHDT and CDR2 is YNNKEL in the germline V gene (reference sequence). CDR3 in amino acids: CASSQDPGHIRSQHF. The DNA of the CDR3 is TGTGCCAGCAGCCAGGACCCGGGACACATAAGATCCCAGCATTTT.

The chain links TRBV19 to TRBJ2-1; D might be TRBD2 (6 bases). The V end was cut by 3 bases, the J end by 6 bases, with 12 bases between. CDR1 and CDR2 (germline): LNHDA, SQIVND (reference sequence). The CDR3 extends over 14 amino acids. The CDR3 DNA reads as TGTGCCAGTAGTATTGGAGGGCCTGGCAATGAGCAGTTCTTC. Amino acid sequence: CASSIGGPGNEQFF.

This clonotype was seen at least ten times. The V gene is TRBV27, the J gene TRBJ1-5, with D maybe TRBD1 (5 bases). With 1 base removed from V and 4 bases from J, the gap between germline ends came to 14 bases. The CDR3 sequence is 16 residues long. The V gene's germline CDR1 is MNHEY and CDR2 SMNVEV (reference sequence). CDR3 amino acids: CASSLFGGGLNQPQHF. CDR3 sequence (DNA): TGTGCCAGCAGTTTATTTGGGGGAGGGCTGAATCAGCCCCAGCATTTT.

This clonotype was seen at least ten times. The J gene is TRBJ2-7, the V gene TRBV10-3, with TRBD2 matching 10 bases. V trimming: 2 bases; J trimming: 6 bases; junction bases outside the gene matches: 4. This CDR3 region has 14 residues. The germline V gene has CDR1 ENHRY and CDR2 SYGVKD. CDR3 coding DNA: TGTGCCATCAGTGAGCCAGCGGGAGGGGGCGAGCAGTACTTC. It is translated as CAISEPAGGGEQYF.

V is TRBV7-6 and J is TRBJ2-2; TRBD2 matches 7 bases. With 10 bases clipped from V and 6 bases from J, the junction kept 11 bases outside the gene matches. CDR3 size: 14 residues. Germline values: CDR1 SGHVS, CDR2 FNYEAQ. The CDR3 region is CAIRGAGVAGELFF. The CDR3 coding sequence is TGTGCCATCCGGGGTGCGGGAGTGGCCGGGGAGCTGTTTTTT. Based on the CDR3 plus reference TRBV7-6 and TRBJ2-2, the full variable domain is GAGVSQSPRYKVTKRGQDVALRCDPISGHVSLYWYRQALGQGPEFLTYFNYEAQQDKSGLPNDRFSAERPEGSISTLTIQRTEQRDSAMYRCAIRGAGVAGELFFGEGSRLTVL.

The chain is built from TRBV6-1 and TRBJ1-2; 8 positions match TRBD1. This CDR3 is 15 amino acids long. The V gene's germline CDR1 is MNHNS and CDR2 SASEGT. V lost 5 bases, J lost 6 bases, and 11 bases stayed unmatched. This CDR3 is CASSSGGAGFDGYTF. DNA of the CDR3: TGTGCCAGCAGTTCAGGGGGCGCCGGGTTTGATGGCTACACCTTC.

This clonotype was counted between two and nine times. The chain has TRBV30 and TRBJ2-5, with 7 nucleotides matching TRBD2. CDR1 is GTSNPN and CDR2 is SVGIG in the germline V gene (reference sequence). This CDR3 is 11 amino acids long. DNA for the CDR3: TGTGTCCGCGGGAGTTCGAAGACCCAGTACTTC. It encodes CVRGSSKTQYF.

This clonotype appeared many times. The rearrangement links TRBV7-2 to TRBJ2-1; TRBD2 might be the D (6 bases). V shed 1 base and J shed 9 bases, with 10 bases lying between them. Germline lookup yields CDR1 SGHTA and CDR2 FQGNSA. This CDR3 spans 13 amino acids. The CDR3 coding sequence is TGTGCCAGCAGCTTAGGTGGGGGGACTGAGCAGTTCTTC. Protein product: CASSLGGGTEQFF.

This clonotype came up many times. The chain links TRBV27 to TRBJ2-7; TRBD2 is a possible D gene (5 bases). The CDR3 covers 15 residues. Per germline, CDR1 MNHEY and CDR2 SMNVEV (reference sequence). V lost 5 bases and J 1 base, leaving 15 bases between the germline ends. The CDR3 is CASSPRTPPSYEQYF. CDR3 sequence (DNA): TGTGCCAGCAGTCCCCGGACTCCACCATCCTACGAGCAGTACTTC.